A selection of T cell receptor beta chains follows, all from one sample in a study of control samples from healthy donors and cancer patients. Only in-frame clones appear in the TCRdb table, and some are missing; sequencing was by immunoSEQ multiplex PCR. The sample records about 79,000 clones, roughly 93% being singletons. The material sequenced was PBMCs. The source is a woman aged 40 to 50 with lung cancer. CDR3s include the opening cysteine and the closing phenylalanine or tryptophan. The D gene is left open where the match is weak. Some rows mark clone size as missing; the rest say once, few, many or name a class of expanded clone.

NA	TRBV10-3	TRBJ2-2	TRBD1	TGTGCCATCAGTGTTTCGCTGGACAGGGCGGGGACCGGGGAGCTGTTTTTT	CAISVSLDRAGTGELFF
NA	TRBV7-8	TRBJ1-2	NA	TGTGCCAGCACCAAAACGGAGGTGGCTAACTATGGCTACACCTTC	CASTKTEVANYGYTF
NA	TRBV27	TRBJ1-1	NA	TGTGCCACCAGTTTTGGCGGGGGGCGGGGGGGGGAGCGCCGGGACACTGAAGCTTTCTTT	CATSFGGGRGGERRDTEAFF
NA	TRBV19	TRBJ1-2	TRBD1	TGTGCCAGCCAAGATCCCGGGACAGGGGTTAAGGGGTATGGCTACACCTTC	CASQDPGTGVKGYGYTF
NA	TRBV5-1	TRBJ1-3	NA	TGCGCCAGCAGCCGAGAGGGCGAAATATCAAACACCATATATTTT	CASSREGEISNTIYF
NA	TRBV7-2	TRBJ1-5	NA	TGTGCCAGCAGCCTACTGACAACTAGCAATCAGCCCCAGCATTTT	CASSLLTTSNQPQHF
once	TRBV19	TRBJ2-3	NA	TGTGCCAGTAGTTTGCAGGGCCCAGATACGCAGTATTTT	CASSLQGPDTQYF
NA	TRBV15	TRBJ1-2	NA	TGTGCCACCAGCAGAGATTCAGCTAACTATGGCTACACCTTC	CATSRDSANYGYTF
NA	TRBV3-1/TRBV3-2	TRBJ1-3	TRBD1	TGTGCCAGCAGCCATGGGACAGGGGGTTCCTCTGGAAACACCATATATTTT	CASSHGTGGSSGNTIYF
NA	TRBV6-1	TRBJ2-5	NA	TGTGCCAGCAGTGATCGGGGCCAAGAGACCCAGTACTTC	CASSDRGQETQYF
NA	TRBV10-3	TRBJ1-2	NA	TGTGCCATCAGTGACTCGTCAGACTATGGCTACACCTTC	CAISDSSDYGYTF
NA	TRBV27	TRBJ1-2	NA	TGTGCCAGCAGCCCTGGACAGATATATGGCTACACCTTC	CASSPGQIYGYTF
NA	TRBV7-9	TRBJ2-7	NA	TGTGCCAGCAGCTTATCCGGGGCTGGCGAGCAGTACTTC	CASSLSGAGEQYF
NA	TRBV27	TRBJ2-5	TRBD1	TGTGCCAGCAGTTCTTTAACCACAGGGGGCCAAGAGACCCAGTACTTC	CASSSLTTGGQETQYF
NA	TRBV10-3	TRBJ1-1	NA	TGTGCCATCAGTGAGCTTAGGAGGGTGTCTATGAACACTGAAGCTTTCTTT	CAISELRRVSMNTEAFF
once	TRBV7-9	TRBJ1-6	NA	TGTGCCAGCAGCCATCCAGACTATAATTCACCCCTCCACTTT	CASSHPDYNSPLHF
NA	TRBV7-9	TRBJ1-3	TRBD1	TGTGCCAGCAGCTCTGGACAGGCCACTGGAAACACCATATATTTT	CASSSGQATGNTIYF